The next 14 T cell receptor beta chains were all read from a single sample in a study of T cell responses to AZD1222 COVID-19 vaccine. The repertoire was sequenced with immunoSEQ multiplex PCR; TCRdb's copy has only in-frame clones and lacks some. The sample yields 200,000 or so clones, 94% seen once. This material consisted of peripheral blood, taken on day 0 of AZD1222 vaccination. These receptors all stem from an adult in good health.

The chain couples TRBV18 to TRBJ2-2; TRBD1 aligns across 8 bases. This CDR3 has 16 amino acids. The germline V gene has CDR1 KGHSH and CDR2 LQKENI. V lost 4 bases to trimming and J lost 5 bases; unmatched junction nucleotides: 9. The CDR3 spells CASSLLPGQVTGELFF. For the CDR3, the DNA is TGTGCCAGCTCACTCTTACCGGGACAGGTTACCGGGGAGCTGTTTTTT.

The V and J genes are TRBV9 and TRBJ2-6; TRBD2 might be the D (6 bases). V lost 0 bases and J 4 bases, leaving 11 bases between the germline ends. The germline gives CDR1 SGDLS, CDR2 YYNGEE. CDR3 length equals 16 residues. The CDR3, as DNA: TGTGCCAGCAGCGTAGAGGGAGGCAGCGGGGCCAACGTCCTGACTTTC. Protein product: CASSVEGGSGANVLTF.

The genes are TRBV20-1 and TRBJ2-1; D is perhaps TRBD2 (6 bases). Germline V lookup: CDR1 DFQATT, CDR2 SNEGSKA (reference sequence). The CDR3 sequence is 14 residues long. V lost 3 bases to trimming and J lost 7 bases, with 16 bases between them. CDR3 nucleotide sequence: TGCAGTGCTAGTGACGTCGGGAGTTGGAATGAGCAGTTCTTC. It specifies CSASDVGSWNEQFF.

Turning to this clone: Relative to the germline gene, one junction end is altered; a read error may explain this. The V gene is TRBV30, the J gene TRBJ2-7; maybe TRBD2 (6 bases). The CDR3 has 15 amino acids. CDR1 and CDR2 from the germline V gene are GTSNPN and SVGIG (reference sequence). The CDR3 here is CAWRAGQGASSEQYF. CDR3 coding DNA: TGTGCCTGGAGGGCGGGGCAGGGTGCCTCCTCCGAGCAGTACTTC.

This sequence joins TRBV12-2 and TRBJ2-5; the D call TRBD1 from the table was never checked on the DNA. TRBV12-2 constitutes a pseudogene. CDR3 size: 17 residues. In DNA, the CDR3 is TGTGCAAGTCGCTCCCGACGCCGACAGGGCCCGCAAGAGACCCAGTACTTC. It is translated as CASRSRRRQGPQETQYF.

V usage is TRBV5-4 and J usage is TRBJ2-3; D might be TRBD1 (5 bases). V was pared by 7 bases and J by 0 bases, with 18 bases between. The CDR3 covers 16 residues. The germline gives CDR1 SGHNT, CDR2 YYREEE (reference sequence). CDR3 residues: CASPKPVGASTDTQYF. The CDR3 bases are TGTGCCAGCCCAAAACCAGTAGGGGCTAGCACAGATACGCAGTATTTT.

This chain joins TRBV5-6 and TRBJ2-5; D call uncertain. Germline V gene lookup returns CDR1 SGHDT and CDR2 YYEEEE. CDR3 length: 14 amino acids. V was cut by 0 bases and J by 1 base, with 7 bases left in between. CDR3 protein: CASSLGAAQETQYF. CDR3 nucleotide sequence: TGTGCCAGCAGCTTGGGTGCAGCCCAAGAGACCCAGTACTTC. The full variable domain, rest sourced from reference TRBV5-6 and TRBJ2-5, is DAGVTQSPTHLIKTRGQQVTLRCSPKSGHDTVSWYQQALGQGPQFIFQYYEEEERQRGNFPDRFSGHQFPNYSSELNVNALLLGDSALYLCASSLGAAQETQYFGPGTRLLVL.

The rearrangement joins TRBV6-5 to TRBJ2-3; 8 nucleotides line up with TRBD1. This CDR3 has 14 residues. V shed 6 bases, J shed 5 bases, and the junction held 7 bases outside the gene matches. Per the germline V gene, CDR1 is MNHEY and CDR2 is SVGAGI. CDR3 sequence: CASSAKQGGDTQYF. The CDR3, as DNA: TGTGCCAGCAGCGCAAAACAGGGGGGAGATACGCAGTATTTT.

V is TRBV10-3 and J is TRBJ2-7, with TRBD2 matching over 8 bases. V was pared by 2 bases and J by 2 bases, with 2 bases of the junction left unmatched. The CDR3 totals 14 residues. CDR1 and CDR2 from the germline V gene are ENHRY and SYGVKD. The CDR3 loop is CAISETSGAYEQYF. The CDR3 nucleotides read TGTGCCATCAGTGAGACTAGCGGAGCCTACGAGCAGTACTTC.

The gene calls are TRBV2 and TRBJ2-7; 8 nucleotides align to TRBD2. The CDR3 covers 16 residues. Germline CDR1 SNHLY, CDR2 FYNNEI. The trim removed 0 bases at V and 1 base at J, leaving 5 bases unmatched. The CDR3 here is CASSEAGSGSSYEQYF. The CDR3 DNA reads TGTGCCAGCAGTGAAGCGGGGAGCGGGAGTTCCTACGAGCAGTACTTC.

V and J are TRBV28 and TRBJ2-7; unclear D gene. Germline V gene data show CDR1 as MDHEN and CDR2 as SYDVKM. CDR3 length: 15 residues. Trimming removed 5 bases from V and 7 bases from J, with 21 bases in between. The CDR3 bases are TGTGCCAGCAGTCTTGGCCGGGCCAATTACGTGGAGCAGTACTTC. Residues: CASSLGRANYVEQYF.

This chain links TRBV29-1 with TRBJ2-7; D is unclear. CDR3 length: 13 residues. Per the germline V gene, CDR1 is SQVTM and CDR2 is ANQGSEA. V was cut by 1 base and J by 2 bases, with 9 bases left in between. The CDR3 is CSVEADTPYEQYF. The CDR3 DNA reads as TGCAGCGTTGAAGCCGATACCCCCTACGAGCAGTACTTC.

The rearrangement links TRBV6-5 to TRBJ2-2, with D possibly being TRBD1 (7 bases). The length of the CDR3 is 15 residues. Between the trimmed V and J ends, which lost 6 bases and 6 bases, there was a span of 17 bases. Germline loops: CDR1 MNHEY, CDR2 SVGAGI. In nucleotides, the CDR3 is TGTGCCAGCAGGCCCAGGGGGGCGGGATCCGGGGAGCTGTTTTTT. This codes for CASRPRGAGSGELFF.

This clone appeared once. The CDR3 loop reads CASSPTSGSGHEQFF. CDR3 in DNA: TGTGCCAGCTCACCAACTAGCGGGAGTGGCCATGAGCAGTTCTTC. V and J are TRBV18 and TRBJ2-1; 11 nucleotides match TRBD2. The germline V gene has CDR1 KGHSH and CDR2 LQKENI. The CDR3 sequence is 15 residues long. The V and J ends lost 2 bases and 8 bases, in that order; junction bases with no gene match: 5.